The entry below describes one TCR beta chain. Its specificity is not known. Deletions cut 7 bases from V and 2 bases from J, with 15 bases between. CDR1 and CDR2 from the germline V gene are ENHRY and SYGVKD. The CDR3 loop spans 15 amino acids. This PCR relied on a set of 60 Vbeta primers and 13 Jbeta primers. Generated by immunoSEQ multiplex PCR, the TCRdb table keeps only in-frame clones and is missing some. The sample comprises around 44,000 clones, around 90% of which are singletons, and approximately 8% rests with the top ten. This sample was taken from a study of cytomegalovirus exposure and HLA in healthy donors. Study-level results: Being indistinguishable, some V segments were excluded, TRBV6-2 and TRBV6-3 among them.

Sample: PBMCs. The chain carries TRBV10-3 and TRBJ1-3, with a tentative D call TRBD1 (6 bases). The clonotype was recovered from a woman between 40 and 50 years old in good health and CMV-seropositive. The CDR3 loop is CAITPAGGPGNTIYF. The CDR3 nucleotides are TGTGCCATCACCCCGGCTGGGGGCCCTGGAAACACCATATATTTT.